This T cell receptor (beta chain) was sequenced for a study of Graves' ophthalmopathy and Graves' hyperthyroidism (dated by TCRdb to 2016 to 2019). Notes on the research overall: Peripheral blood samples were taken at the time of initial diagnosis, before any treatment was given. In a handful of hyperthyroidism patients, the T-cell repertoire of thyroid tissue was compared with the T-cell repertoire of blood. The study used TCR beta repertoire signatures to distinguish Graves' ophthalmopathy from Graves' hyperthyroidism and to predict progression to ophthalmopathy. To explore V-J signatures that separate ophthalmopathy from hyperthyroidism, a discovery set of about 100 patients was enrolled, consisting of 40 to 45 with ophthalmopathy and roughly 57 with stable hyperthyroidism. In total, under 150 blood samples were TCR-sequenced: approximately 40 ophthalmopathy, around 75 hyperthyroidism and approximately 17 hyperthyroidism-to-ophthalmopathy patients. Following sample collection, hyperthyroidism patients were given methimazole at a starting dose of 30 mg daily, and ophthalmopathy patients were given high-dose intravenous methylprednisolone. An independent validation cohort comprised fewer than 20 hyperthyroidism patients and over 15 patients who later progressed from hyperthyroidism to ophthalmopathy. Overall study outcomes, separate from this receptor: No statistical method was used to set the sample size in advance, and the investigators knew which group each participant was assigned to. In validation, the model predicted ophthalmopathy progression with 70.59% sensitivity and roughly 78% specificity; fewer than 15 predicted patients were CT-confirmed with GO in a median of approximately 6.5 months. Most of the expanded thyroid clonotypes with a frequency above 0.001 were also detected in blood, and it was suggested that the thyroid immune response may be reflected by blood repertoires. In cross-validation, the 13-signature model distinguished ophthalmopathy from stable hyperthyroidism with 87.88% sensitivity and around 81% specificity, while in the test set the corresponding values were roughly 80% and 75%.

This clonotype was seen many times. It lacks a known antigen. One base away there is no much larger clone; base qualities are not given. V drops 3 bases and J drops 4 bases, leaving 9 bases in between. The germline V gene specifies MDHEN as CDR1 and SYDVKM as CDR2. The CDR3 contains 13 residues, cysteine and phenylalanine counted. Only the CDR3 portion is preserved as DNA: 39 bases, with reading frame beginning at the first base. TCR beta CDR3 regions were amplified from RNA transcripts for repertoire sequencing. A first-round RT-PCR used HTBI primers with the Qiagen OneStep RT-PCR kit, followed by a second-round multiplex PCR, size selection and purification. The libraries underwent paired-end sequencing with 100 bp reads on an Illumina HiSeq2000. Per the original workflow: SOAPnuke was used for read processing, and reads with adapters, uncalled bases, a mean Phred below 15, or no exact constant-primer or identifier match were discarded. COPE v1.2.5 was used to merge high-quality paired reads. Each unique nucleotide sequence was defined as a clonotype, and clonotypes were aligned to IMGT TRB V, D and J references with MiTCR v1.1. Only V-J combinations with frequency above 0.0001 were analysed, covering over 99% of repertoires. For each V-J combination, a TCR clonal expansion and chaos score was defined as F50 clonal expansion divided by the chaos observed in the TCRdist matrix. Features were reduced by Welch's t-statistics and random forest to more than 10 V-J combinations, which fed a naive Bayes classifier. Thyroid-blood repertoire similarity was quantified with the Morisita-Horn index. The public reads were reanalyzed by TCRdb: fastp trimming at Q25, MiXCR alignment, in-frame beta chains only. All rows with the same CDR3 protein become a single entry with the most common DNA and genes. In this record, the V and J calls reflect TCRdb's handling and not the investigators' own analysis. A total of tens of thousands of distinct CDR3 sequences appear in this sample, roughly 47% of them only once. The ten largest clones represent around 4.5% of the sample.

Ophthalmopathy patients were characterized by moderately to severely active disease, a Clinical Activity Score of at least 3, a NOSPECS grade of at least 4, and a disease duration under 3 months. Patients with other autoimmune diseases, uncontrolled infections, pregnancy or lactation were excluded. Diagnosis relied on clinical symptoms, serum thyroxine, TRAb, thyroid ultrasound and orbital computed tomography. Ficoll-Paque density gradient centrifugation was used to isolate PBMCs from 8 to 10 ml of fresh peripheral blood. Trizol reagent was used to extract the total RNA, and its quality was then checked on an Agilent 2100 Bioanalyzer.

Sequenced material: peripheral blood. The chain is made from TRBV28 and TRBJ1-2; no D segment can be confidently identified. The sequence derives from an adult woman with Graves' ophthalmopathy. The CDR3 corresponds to CASSFHGPYGYTF. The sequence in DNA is TGTGCCAGCAGTTTCCACGGGCCCTATGGCTACACCTTC.